The rows below give T cell receptor beta chains drawn from one sample of a study of blood T cell repertoires in COVID-19. This table comes from immunoSEQ multiplex PCR, and its TCRdb copy is limited to in-frame clones, with some not included. Of around 170,000 clones in the sample, about 74% were seen once. Sequencing input: peripheral blood. These TCRs come from a woman of 80 years or more with acute or convalescent COVID-19. CDR3s include the opening cysteine and the closing phenylalanine or tryptophan. A D gene is named only where the DNA matches it firmly. Only part of the rows carry a size: once, few, many, or a class if the clone is expanded.

d_gene,j_gene,v_gene,abundance,CDR3nt,CDR3aa
TRBD1,TRBJ1-5,TRBV19,few,TGTGCCAGTAGTATGACAGGGGTCAATCAGCCCCAGCATTTT,CASSMTGVNQPQHF
TRBD1,TRBJ2-2,TRBV6-4,NA,TGTGCCAGCAGTGGACAGGGCATCACCGGGGAGCTGTTTTTT,CASSGQGITGELFF
TRBD2,TRBJ2-7,TRBV5-4,NA,TGTGCCAGCAGCTCGAGAGGGGGACTAGCGGGAGGGCCGGGCGAGCAGTACTTC,CASSSRGGLAGGPGEQYF
NA,TRBJ2-2,TRBV24-1,few,TGTGCCACCAGTGATTCTCAGGATCAAGCCGGGGAGCTGTTTTTT,CATSDSQDQAGELFF
NA,TRBJ1-4,TRBV5-1,NA,TGCGCCAGCAGGTCCCTTGATGCTGTTAGTGAAAAACTGTTTTTT,CASRSLDAVSEKLFF
TRBD1,TRBJ2-1,TRBV4-2,many,TGTGCCAGCAGCCAAGTGGGACAGGGCATTGATGAGCAGTTCTTC,CASSQVGQGIDEQFF
TRBD2,TRBJ2-7,TRBV15,few,TGTGCCACCAGCAGAGGAGGGCCTCCGGGAGGGGAGCAGTACTTC,CATSRGGPPGGEQYF
NA,TRBJ2-7,TRBV7-2,NA,TGTGCCAGCAGCGCCTATACAGGGAACGAGCAGTACTTC,CASSAYTGNEQYF
NA,TRBJ1-2,TRBV28,NA,TGTGCCAGCAGCTCAGGGACTGATCTGCGTAACTATGGCTACACCTTC,CASSSGTDLRNYGYTF
NA,TRBJ2-3,TRBV3-1/TRBV3-2,NA,TGTGCCAGCAGCCAAGGCGGGACAGCCCCGCGGTATTTT,CASSQGGTAPRYF
TRBD2,TRBJ2-7,TRBV11-2,NA,TGTGCCAGCAGCTTGGGACTAGCGGGAGTTGAGCAGTACTTC,CASSLGLAGVEQYF
TRBD2,TRBJ2-1,TRBV6-2/TRBV6-3,NA,TGTGCCAGCAGTCGACCTCGACTAGCGGCCAGGAATGAGCAGTTCTTC,CASSRPRLAARNEQFF
NA,TRBJ2-6,TRBV18,NA,TGTGCCAGCTCACCTAACGAGCAGGCCAACGTCCTGACTTTC,CASSPNEQANVLTF
TRBD1,TRBJ2-2,TRBV28,NA,TGTGCCAGCAGTACGGGACAGTGGAATACCGGGGAGCTGTTTTTT,CASSTGQWNTGELFF
NA,TRBJ1-2,TRBV6-5,NA,TGTGCCAGCAGGGGGCCTCAAGCTAACTATGGCTACACCTTC,CASRGPQANYGYTF
TRBD2,TRBJ2-7,TRBV19,NA,TGTGCCAGTAGTATATCGGCGGGAGCGAGAGGGTACGAGCAGTACTTC,CASSISAGARGYEQYF
TRBD1,TRBJ1-6,TRBV18,NA,TGTGCCAGCTCACCCGACAGGGGGCTGGGATCACCCCTCCACTTT,CASSPDRGLGSPLHF
NA,TRBJ2-7,TRBV2,NA,TGTGCCAGCAGTCAAACTAGCTACGAGCAGTACTTC,CASSQTSYEQYF
NA,TRBJ1-1,TRBV19,NA,TGTGCCAGCTACCTGGGGGACGGGAGAAAAGCTTTCTTT,CASYLGDGRKAFF
TRBD1,TRBJ2-5,TRBV5-4,many,TGTGCCAGCAGCTTCCAGCCGGGACAGCAATTGGTTGAGACCCAGTACTTC,CASSFQPGQQLVETQYF
TRBD1,TRBJ2-5,TRBV29-1,NA,TGCAGCGTTGCGCAGGGGGCGCGGGGAGAGACCCAGTACTTC,CSVAQGARGETQYF
NA,TRBJ2-5,TRBV7-8,NA,TGTGCCAGCAGCCGAGGGGCCATTCAAGAGAACCAGTACTTC,CASSRGAIQENQYF
TRBD2,TRBJ2-2,TRBV27,NA,TGTGCCAGCAGTTTCTATAGCGGGAGAAACACCGGGGAGCTGTTTTTT,CASSFYSGRNTGELFF
NA,TRBJ2-2,TRBV7-6,NA,TGTGCCAGCAGGTCGACTAGTCCGAACACCGGGGAGCTGTTTTTT,CASRSTSPNTGELFF
NA,TRBJ1-4,TRBV30,NA,TGTGCCTGGGCCGGGGTTGCAACTAATGAAAAACTGTTTTTT,CAWAGVATNEKLFF
TRBD2,TRBJ2-1,TRBV19,NA,TGTGCCAGTACCCAACGGGACGGGAGGGCCTTGAGTGAGCAGTTCTTC,CASTQRDGRALSEQFF
TRBD1,TRBJ1-4,TRBV30,many,TGTGCCTGGAGAGCACAGGGGGCCGGGGAAAAACTGTTTTTT,CAWRAQGAGEKLFF
TRBD2,TRBJ2-5,TRBV6-5,NA,TGTGCCAGCAGGTCGGGACTAGCGGTAGAGACCCAGTACTTC,CASRSGLAVETQYF
NA,TRBJ2-6,TRBV5-8,NA,TGTGCCAGCAGAGGCCGGGCTGGGGCCAACGTCCTGACTTTC,CASRGRAGANVLTF
TRBD2,TRBJ2-7,TRBV28,NA,TGTGCCAGCAACTCGGGGGGTTCCTACGAGCAGTACTTC,CASNSGGSYEQYF